This is a list of T cell receptor beta chains from one sample in a study of blood T cell repertoires in COVID-19. Some clones are missing from TCRdb's copy, which holds only in-frame ones; the method was immunoSEQ multiplex PCR. The sample yields approximately 72,000 clones, approximately 91% seen once. Sequenced input: peripheral blood. These receptors came from a man aged 45-65 years with acute or convalescent COVID-19. Each CDR3 is given with its conserved first and last residue. The D gene is left open where the match is weak. Rows give clone size only sometimes, using once, few, many, or a class for an expanded clone.

j_call v_call d_call clone_size cdr3_nt cdr3_aa
TRBJ1-2 TRBV28 TRBD1 . TGTGCCAGCAGCCGTACAGGACAGGTCTATGGCTACACCTTC CASSRTGQVYGYTF
TRBJ2-3 TRBV4-2 TRBD2 . TGTGCCAGCAGCCAGACGGCTAGCGGGGGGACAGATACGCAGTATTTT CASSQTASGGTDTQYF
TRBJ2-3 TRBV6-5 . . TGTGCCAGCAGTTACGGAGGGACGACCACAGATACGCAGTATTTT CASSYGGTTTDTQYF
TRBJ2-1 TRBV18 . . TGTGCCAGCTCACCACCTCTGGAGAATGAGCAGTTCTTC CASSPPLENEQFF
TRBJ2-4 TRBV6-5 . . TGTGCCAGCCCAGGCGCCAAAAACATTCAGTACTTC CASPGAKNIQYF
TRBJ1-1 TRBV18 . . TGTGCCAGCTCCCAAGAGGTGAACACTGAAGCTTTCTTT CASSQEVNTEAFF
TRBJ1-4 TRBV21-1 . . TGTGCCAGCAGTTTTACCGGGACAGGGTATAATGAAAAACTGTTTTTT CASSFTGTGYNEKLFF
TRBJ1-3 TRBV21-1 . . TGTGCCAGCAGCAAAGGAAAGTCCCAGGGAAACACCATATATTTT CASSKGKSQGNTIYF
TRBJ2-7 TRBV5-1 . . TGCGCCAGCAGCTTGGCCGCCAGGGCCTACGAGCAGTACTTC CASSLAARAYEQYF
TRBJ1-2 TRBV7-9 . few TGTGCCAGCAGCTTAGCGAGGCAGTACTATGGCTACACCTTC CASSLARQYYGYTF
TRBJ2-3 TRBV5-6 . . TGTGCCAGCAGCTTCGGTGATACGCAGTATTTT CASSFGDTQYF
TRBJ1-1 TRBV28 . . TGTGCCAGCAGTGGGCGCGGGCCAGAGAACACTGAAGCTTTCTTT CASSGRGPENTEAFF
TRBJ1-6 TRBV6-1 . . TGTGCCAGCAGTGGAAAAAGTTACAGGGAAAGTGTTCATAATTCACCCCTCCACTTT CASSGKSYRESVHNSPLHF
TRBJ2-1 TRBV23-1 . . TGCGCCAGCAGTCAATCTGCAGGGTGGGTCAATGAGCAGTTCTTC CASSQSAGWVNEQFF
TRBJ1-3 TRBV2 . . TGTGCCAGCAGCCCGGGTGGAAACACCATATATTTT CASSPGGNTIYF
TRBJ2-1 TRBV5-5 TRBD2 few TGTGCCAGCAGCGCGAGCGGGGGGGAGTACAATGAGCAGTTCTTC CASSASGGEYNEQFF
TRBJ2-3 TRBV23-1 . . TGCGCCAGCAGTCAATCGATCGCAGGGAACACAGATACGCAGTATTTT CASSQSIAGNTDTQYF
TRBJ1-2 TRBV7-6 TRBD1 . TGTGCCAGCAGCCCGGGACAGGGAAGGGGCGAAGGCTACACCTTC CASSPGQGRGEGYTF
TRBJ2-7 TRBV6-1 TRBD2 . TGTGCCAGCAGTGAAGCCGGCGGGGGGCAGACCTACGAGCAGTACTTC CASSEAGGGQTYEQYF
TRBJ1-4 TRBV12-5 TRBD1 . TGTGCTAGTGGCCCTGGGACAGGGGATGGAGAAAAACTGTTTTTT CASGPGTGDGEKLFF
TRBJ2-5 TRBV9 TRBD1 . TGTGCCAGCAGCATCGGACAGGGGGCCCGGGAGACCCAGTACTTC CASSIGQGARETQYF
TRBJ2-5 TRBV11-2 TRBD2 . TGTGCCAGCAGCTTACGGGGACTAGCGGGGGTTGAGACCCAGTACTTC CASSLRGLAGVETQYF
TRBJ2-1 TRBV5-8 . . TGTGCCAGCAGCCGGGGACACCCATACAATGAGCAGTTCTTC CASSRGHPYNEQFF
TRBJ1-3 TRBV5-5 . . TGTGCCAGCAGCTTGAATTCAGGATCATACTCTGGAAACACCATATATTTT CASSLNSGSYSGNTIYF
TRBJ2-7 TRBV27 . . TGTGCCAGCAGTTTACAGCGAACCTACGAGCAGTACTTC CASSLQRTYEQYF
TRBJ2-5 TRBV27 TRBD1 . TGTGCCAGCAGTGTACAGGGGGCTGAGACCCAGTACTTC CASSVQGAETQYF
TRBJ1-1 TRBV18 . few TGTGCCAGCTCACCATCCCAGGACACTGAAGCTTTCTTT CASSPSQDTEAFF
TRBJ1-1 TRBV5-1 . . TGCGCCAGTACCCAGGGGATAGGGTCAAACACTGAAGCTTTCTTT CASTQGIGSNTEAFF
TRBJ1-6 TRBV5-6 TRBD1 . TGTGCCAGCAGCTTGGTCGGGACAGGGAATCCACCCCTCCACTTT CASSLVGTGNPPLHF
TRBJ2-1 TRBV2 TRBD2 few TGTGCCAGCAGTTTAGCGGGGGGGCCGTCCAATGAGCAGTTCTTC CASSLAGGPSNEQFF
TRBJ2-2 TRBV7-9 TRBD1 . TGTGCCAGCAGCTTAGTGCCCCGGACAGGGAACACCGGGGAGCTGTTTTTT CASSLVPRTGNTGELFF
TRBJ2-5 TRBV5-1 TRBD1 . TGCGCCAGCAGACCACCAGGGGGCGCAGAGACCCAGTACTTC CASRPPGGAETQYF
TRBJ1-1 TRBV4-1 . . TGCGCCAGCAGCCCGGACAAAGTGAACACTGAAGCTTTCTTT CASSPDKVNTEAFF
TRBJ1-5 TRBV19 . . TGTGCCAGTAGTATCGGAGGGCGTCAGCCCCAGCATTTT CASSIGGRQPQHF